This T cell receptor beta chain was obtained from a study of shared clonotypes between healthy human individuals. The protocol was immunoSEQ multiplex PCR, while the TCRdb copy is restricted to in-frame clones and leaves out a portion. The sample has around 2.1 million clones; about 93% are singletons. The CDR3 is 14 amino acids. Trimming cost V 1 base and J 10 bases, with 14 bases left between them. Germline V gene lookup returns CDR1 LNHDA and CDR2 SQIVND (reference sequence). CD45RO-negative cells were positively selected for CCR7, leaving out terminally differentiated effector memory CD45RA+ cells.

This chain links TRBV19 with TRBJ2-1; D may be TRBD2 (6 bases). This receptor was obtained from a man between 18 and 35 years old in good health. Some clones in this sample may be carry-over from other donors' samples. Material for sequencing was naive CD8+ T cells from PBMCs. The CDR3 DNA follows: TGTGCCAGTAGTATAGGACTAGAGGAAATAGAGCAGTTCTTC. Translation: CASSIGLEEIEQFF.